Each of the 20 T cell receptor beta chains below was sequenced from the same sample in a study of T cell changes during pregnancy in multiple sclerosis. Assay: immunoSEQ multiplex PCR; the TCRdb copy retains only in-frame clones and omits some. The top ten clones hold roughly 0.9% of a sample with around 84,000 clones, about 93% of them seen once. The sample was peripheral blood, taken in the second trimester of pregnancy. These TCRs come from a female donor in good health, enrolled as a control in a pregnancy study.

The V and J genes are TRBV28 and TRBJ2-2; D gene uncertain. The V end lost 9 bases, the J end lost 7 bases, and 12 bases lay between the germline ends. In germline, CDR1 is MDHEN, CDR2 SYDVKM. The CDR3 is made up of 12 amino acids. This CDR3 is CASNFPGGELFF. The CDR3 DNA sequence: TGTGCCAGTAACTTTCCTGGCGGGGAGCTGTTTTTT.

The chain joins TRBV7-2 to TRBJ2-1; 11 positions agree with TRBD2. Germline V gene lookup returns CDR1 SGHTA and CDR2 FQGNSA. V gave up 4 bases and J gave up 10 bases; unmatched junction bases: 18. The CDR3 is 18 amino acids. CDR3 coding DNA: TGTGCCAGCAGCTCCCCTGGTTATCCTAGCGGGAGGCTTGACGAGCAGTTCTTC. This codes for CASSSPGYPSGRLDEQFF.

The chain has TRBV27 and TRBJ2-7, with a weak D call TRBD2 (5 bases). Per germline, CDR1 MNHEY and CDR2 SMNVEV (reference sequence). V was clipped by 6 bases and J by 3 bases, with 21 bases between them. The CDR3 has 16 residues. CDR3 in amino acids: CASSPRPPASSYEQYF. The DNA of the CDR3 is TGTGCCAGCAGCCCCAGACCCCCGGCTAGCAGCTACGAGCAGTACTTC.

The rearrangement links TRBV6-5 to TRBJ2-1; D is perhaps TRBD2 (6 bases). The CDR3 totals 16 residues. The germline CDR1 and CDR2 sequences are MNHEY and SVGAGI. V was clipped by 0 bases and J by 4 bases, with 13 bases between them. The CDR3 sequence is CASSYSSGLAYNEQFF. Written as DNA, the CDR3 is TGTGCCAGCAGTTACTCGTCGGGACTGGCATACAATGAGCAGTTCTTC.

The V call is TRBV9, the J call TRBJ2-2; TRBD2 might be the D (7 bases). With 3 bases removed from V and 3 bases from J, the gap between germline ends came to 15 bases. Germline V gene sequence: CDR1 SGDLS, CDR2 YYNGEE. CDR3 length: 16 amino acids. In DNA, the CDR3 is TGTGCCAGCAGCGACCCAGGGAGGGGGGACACCGGGGAGCTGTTTTTT. It is translated as CASSDPGRGDTGELFF. Variable domain in full (rest from reference TRBV9 and TRBJ2-2): DSGVTQTPKHLITATGQRVTLRCSPRSGDLSVYWYQQSLDQGLQFLIQYYNGEERAKGNILERFSAQQFPDLHSELNLSSLELGDSALYFCASSDPGRGDTGELFFGEGSRLTVL.

The chain joins TRBV5-1 to TRBJ2-5, with D perhaps matching TRBD1 (5 bases). Germline CDR1 and CDR2: SGHRS and YFSETQ. V was shortened by 4 bases and J by 5 bases, with 18 bases between the two germline ends. The CDR3 contains 15 residues. The CDR3 nucleotides are TGCGCCAGCAGCCCAGGGCCCACTCTAGGGGAGACCCAGTACTTC. Its translation: CASSPGPTLGETQYF.

The gene calls are TRBV7-8 and TRBJ2-7; TRBD2 matches at 8 bases. The CDR3 extends over 15 amino acids. The junction had 8 bases not matched to a gene; V was cut back by 4 bases and J by 3 bases. Germline V gene data show CDR1 as SGHVS and CDR2 as FQNEAQ. Written as DNA, the CDR3 is TGTGCCAGCAGCTCCCTCGCCGGGAGGGACTACGAGCAGTACTTC. Translation gives CASSSLAGRDYEQYF.

The chain carries TRBV4-1 and TRBJ2-2; TRBD2 matches 11 bases. From germline, CDR1 is MGHRA and CDR2 YSYEKL. The CDR3 is 16 residues long. Trimming cost V 1 base and J 9 bases; bases outside gene matches: 7. CDR3 DNA: TGCGCCAGCAGCCAAGTTGTACTAGCGGGAGCATGGGAGCTGTTTTTT. Protein sequence: CASSQVVLAGAWELFF.

The V and J genes are TRBV4-2 and TRBJ2-7; 11 bases map to TRBD1. The CDR3 extends over 15 amino acids. The germline V gene has CDR1 LGHNA and CDR2 YNFKEQ. The V gene end was trimmed by 1 base and the J gene end by 2 bases; junction bases not matched to a gene: 1. CDR3 nucleotide sequence: TGTGCCAGCAGCCAAGGGGGACAGGGGGCCTACGAGCAGTACTTC. Protein sequence: CASSQGGQGAYEQYF.

The chain couples TRBV19 to TRBJ2-7, with 7 bases aligning to TRBD2. The ends lost 4 bases at V and 0 bases at J; junction bases unmatched: 3. Germline-derived CDR1 and CDR2 are LNHDA and SQIVND (reference sequence). This CDR3 has 14 amino acids. The chain's CDR3 is CASSTSGSSYEQYF. CDR3 sequence (DNA): TGTGCCAGTAGTACTAGCGGATCCTCCTACGAGCAGTACTTC.

V is TRBV10-1 and J is TRBJ2-5, with D perhaps TRBD1 (6 bases). The germline gives CDR1 WNHNN, CDR2 SYGVQD (reference sequence). Trimming cost V 0 bases and J 3 bases, with 14 bases left between them. The CDR3 contains 16 residues. This CDR3 reads CASSESLRGQKETQYF. The DNA for the CDR3 is TGCGCCAGCAGTGAGTCCCTCCGAGGACAGAAAGAGACCCAGTACTTC.

This chain connects TRBV11-2 to TRBJ2-1; the D gene is possibly TRBD2 (6 bases). The CDR3 consists of 14 residues. Germline V gene sequence: CDR1 SGHAT, CDR2 FQNNGV. V shed 6 bases and J shed 6 bases, with 15 bases lying between them. In DNA form, the CDR3 reads TGTGCCAGCAGGTGGGACTTGAGCCTCAATGAGCAGTTCTTC. It yields the protein CASRWDLSLNEQFF.

The CDR3 here is CSVEDAPGDTQYF. The CDR3, as DNA: TGCAGCGTTGAAGACGCACCGGGGGATACGCAGTATTTT. This chain joins TRBV29-1 and TRBJ2-3; D is perhaps TRBD2 (5 bases). The CDR3 length is 13 residues. V lost 0 bases to trimming and J lost 6 bases, with 10 bases between them. Germline V lookup: CDR1 SQVTM, CDR2 ANQGSEA.

The genes are TRBV14 and TRBJ2-1; possibly TRBD2 for D (6 bases). The germline V and J ends were trimmed by 3 bases and 9 bases, with 12 bases remaining between them. This CDR3 contains 13 residues. CDR1 is SGHDN, CDR2 FVKESK, per germline. The CDR3 DNA sequence: TGTGCCAGCAGCCAGTCTAGCGCCGGTGAGCAGTTCTTC. Its protein is CASSQSSAGEQFF. Together with reference TRBV14 and TRBJ2-1, the CDR3 gives the full variable domain: EAGVTQFPSHSVIEKGQTVTLRCDPISGHDNLYWYRRVMGKEIKFLLHFVKESKQDESGMPNNRFLAERTGGTYSTLKVQPAELEDSGVYFCASSQSSAGEQFFGPGTRLTVL.

The rearrangement links TRBV7-2 to TRBJ2-1, with 13 bases identical to TRBD2. With 5 bases clipped from V and 7 bases from J, the junction kept 14 bases outside the gene matches. Germline CDR1 and CDR2: SGHTA and FQGNSA. The length of the CDR3 is 18 residues. The DNA for the CDR3 is TGTGCCAGCAGCCGGGACAGGGGTGGGACTAGCGGGAAGAATGAGCAGTTCTTC. This translates into CASSRDRGGTSGKNEQFF.

The J gene is TRBJ1-2, the V gene TRBV27; D is uncertain. This CDR3 region has 14 residues. V was pared by 3 bases and J by 6 bases, with 14 bases between. Germline CDR1 reads MNHEY; CDR2 reads SMNVEV (reference sequence). CDR3 coding DNA: TGTGCCAGCAGTTTTGGCGGCTGGCAGCATGGCTACACCTTC. This encodes CASSFGGWQHGYTF.

This chain uses TRBV5-8 with TRBJ2-1; D gene uncertain. V was trimmed by 1 base and J by 4 bases, leaving 9 bases between them. From germline, CDR1 is SGHTS and CDR2 YDEGEE. There are 14 residues in the CDR3. CDR3 DNA sequence: TGTGCCAGCAGCTTGTTGTGGCAATACAATGAGCAGTTCTTC. It translates to CASSLLWQYNEQFF. Looking up the rest from reference TRBV5-8 and TRBJ2-1 gives the full variable domain: EAGVTQSPTHLIKTRGQQATLRCSPISGHTSVYWYQQALGLGLQFLLWYDEGEERNRGNFPPRFSGRQFPNYSSELNVNALELEDSALYLCASSLLWQYNEQFFGPGTRLTVL.

V is TRBV4-1 and J is TRBJ2-7; 7 nucleotides align to TRBD1. This CDR3 is 15 amino acids long. Looked up from germline, CDR1 is MGHRA and CDR2 is YSYEKL. The V segment lost 4 bases and the J segment 0 bases; nucleotides outside the gene matches: 6. The CDR3 loop is CASSRRGLGSYEQYF. The CDR3 region has the DNA TGCGCCAGCAGCCGAAGGGGGCTGGGCTCCTACGAGCAGTACTTC.

The rearrangement uses TRBV5-5 and TRBJ2-7, with a tentative D call TRBD2 (5 bases). The germline V and J ends were trimmed by 9 bases and 3 bases, with 19 bases remaining between them. This CDR3 has 14 residues. Germline CDR1 SGHKS, CDR2 YYEKEE (reference sequence). Written as DNA, the CDR3 is TGTGCCACCTCGTTTGAGGACTTAAACTACGAGCAGTACTTC. It codes for CATSFEDLNYEQYF. Full variable domain (missing parts from reference TRBV5-5 and TRBJ2-7): DAGVTQSPTHLIKTRGQQVTLRCSPISGHKSVSWYQQVLGQGPQFIFQYYEKEERGRGNFPDRFSARQFPNYSSELNVNALLLGDSALYLCATSFEDLNYEQYFGPGTRLTVT.

Comment on this clone: Other DNA sequences in this sample translate to the same CDR3. The V call is TRBV27, the J call TRBJ2-7; D is uncertain. The CDR3 has 15 amino acids. Germline V gene data show CDR1 as MNHEY and CDR2 as SMNVEV (reference sequence). V was shortened by 6 bases and J by 0 bases, with 15 bases between the two germline ends. CDR3 DNA: TGTGCCAGCAGCTTGCGCCCTTCTAACTCCTACGAGCAGTACTTC. Translation gives CASSLRPSNSYEQYF.